The entry below describes one T cell receptor (beta chain). Its antigen is still unknown. Base-call qualities are not available, and no considerably larger clone is one nucleotide away. The junction shows trimming of 9 bases on V and 5 bases on J, and the gene matches do not reach 10 bases of it. CDR1 is given as ENHRY and CDR2 as SYGVKD, both from the germline V gene. There are 16 amino acids in the CDR3, from cysteine to phenylalanine inclusive. Only the CDR3 region is kept as DNA, spanning 48 bases read in frame from base 1. Patients with ophthalmopathy had moderately to severely active disease, with a Clinical Activity Score of 3 or more, a NOSPECS grade of 4 or more, and a disease duration of less than 3 months. Anyone with other autoimmune diseases, uncontrolled infections, pregnancy or lactation was excluded from the study. Clinical symptoms, serum thyroxine, TRAb, thyroid ultrasound and orbital computed tomography were used for diagnosis. PBMCs were isolated from more than 8 ml of fresh peripheral blood by Ficoll-Paque density gradient centrifugation. Trizol reagent was used to extract the total RNA, and its quality was then checked on an Agilent 2100 Bioanalyzer.

These data come from a study of Graves' ophthalmopathy and Graves' hyperthyroidism (dated by TCRdb to 2017 to 2018). Concerning the study at large: Peripheral blood was collected at initial diagnosis, before any treatment. Once sampling was done, hyperthyroidism patients were given methimazole at a starting dose of 30 mg daily, while ophthalmopathy patients were given high-dose intravenous methylprednisolone. A discovery set of 95 to 100 patients (43 ophthalmopathy, some 58 stable hyperthyroidism) was enrolled to explore V-J signatures distinguishing ophthalmopathy from hyperthyroidism. In total, 135 blood samples were TCR-sequenced: around 42 ophthalmopathy, some 75 hyperthyroidism and approximately 17 hyperthyroidism-to-ophthalmopathy patients. For independent validation, a separate cohort was made up of around 19 hyperthyroidism patients plus 17 patients who later progressed from hyperthyroidism to ophthalmopathy. To tell Graves' ophthalmopathy apart from Graves' hyperthyroidism, and to predict which patients would progress to ophthalmopathy, the study relied on TCR beta repertoire signatures. T-cell repertoires of thyroid tissue and blood were compared in 5 or 6 hyperthyroidism patients. Points the paper makes about the study in general: In cross-validation, the 13-signature model distinguished ophthalmopathy from stable hyperthyroidism with almost 90% sensitivity and 81.08% specificity, and in the test set the corresponding values were about 80% and 75%. In validation, the model predicted ophthalmopathy progression with 70.59% sensitivity and roughly 78% specificity; 12 predicted patients were CT-confirmed with GO in a median of around 6 months. Most expanded thyroid clonotypes with a frequency above 0.001 also appeared in blood, which suggests that blood repertoires may reflect the immune response in the thyroid. No statistical method was used to predetermine the sample size, and group allocation was not hidden from the investigators.

TCR beta CDR3 regions were amplified from RNA transcripts for repertoire sequencing. The first round of RT-PCR was done with HTBI primers and the Qiagen OneStep RT-PCR kit, and was followed by a second round of multiplex PCR, then size selection and purification. The libraries underwent paired-end sequencing with 100 bp reads on an Illumina HiSeq2000. On the authors' methods: SOAPnuke was used to process the reads, throwing out any read that had adapters, had uncalled bases, had a mean Phred below 15, or lacked an exact constant-primer or identifier match. COPE v1.2.5 was used to merge the high-quality paired reads. Unique nucleotide sequences were defined as clonotypes and aligned to IMGT TRB V, D and J references using MiTCR v1.1. The analysis was limited to V-J combinations with a frequency above 0.0001, which together covered over 99% of the repertoires. A TCR clonal expansion and chaos score per V-J combination was defined as the ratio of F50 clonal expansion to chaos observed in the TCRdist matrix. Welch's t-statistics and random forest were used to reduce features to about a dozen V-J combinations, which were fed into a naive Bayes classifier. Thyroid-blood repertoire similarity was quantified with the Morisita-Horn index. Clones were called with MiXCR by TCRdb after fastp trimmed the public reads at Q25, and only in-frame beta chains were retained. Here each entry gathers all rows of one CDR3 protein and keeps the most common genes and DNA. The V and J calls follow TCRdb's processing rather than the paper's. For this sample there are hundreds of thousands of distinct CDR3 sequences; about 44% appear just once. The biggest ten clones account for approximately 46% of the sample.

The V and J genes are TRBV10-3 and TRBJ1-6; 10 nucleotides in the junction match TRBD1. The sequence came from an adult man with Graves' ophthalmopathy. The sequencing input was peripheral blood. This receptor has the CDR3 CAIKPGTGADNSPLHF. The nucleotides are TGTGCCATAAAGCCCGGGACAGGGGCCGATAATTCACCCCTCCACTTT.